This T cell receptor beta chain appears in the sequencing data of a study of T cell responses to AZD1222 COVID-19 vaccine. From germline, CDR1 is KGHSH and CDR2 LQKENI. The CDR3 sequence is 13 residues long. The ends lost 5 bases at V and 3 bases at J; junction bases unmatched: 0. Sequencing used immunoSEQ multiplex PCR; TCRdb keeps in-frame clones, though not all of them. The sample includes around 150,000 clones, 92% of them seen just once. The chain recombines TRBV18 with TRBJ2-5; 10 nucleotides align to TRBD1. This receptor was identified in an adult who received the AZD1222 COVID-19 vaccine. The sample was peripheral blood, taken 28 days after the second AZD1222 dose. The CDR3 DNA reads as TGTGCCAGCTCAGGGACAGGGGAAGAGACCCAGTACTTC. This codes for CASSGTGEETQYF.